Listed below are T cell receptor beta chains from one sample, sequenced in a study of blood T cells in healthy people across ages. TCRdb reprocessed the 5' RACE reads via MiXCR and lists one record per CDR3 protein. In the table there are more than 700,000 distinct CDR3 sequences, about 48% of which are singletons. Sequencing input: blood. All receptors derive from a man of 80 years or more in good health. Both conserved end residues are part of each CDR3. D genes are given only for firm matches. Clone sizes are given selectively: once, few, many, or a class where the clone is expanded.

cdr3_nt cdr3_aa clone_size j_call v_call d_call
TGTGCCAGCAGCTTTTCGCCGGGAACCTACGAGCAGTACTTC CASSFSPGTYEQYF - TRBJ2-7 TRBV11-2 -
TGTGCCAGCAGTTTTGGGCTAGCGGCTAATACGCAGTATTTT CASSFGLAANTQYF - TRBJ2-3 TRBV27 TRBD2
TGTGCCAGCAGTATTTTTCCGGGAAGCACAGATACGCAGTATTTT CASSIFPGSTDTQYF - TRBJ2-3 TRBV21-1 -
TGTGCCAGCAGTGCTTACGACAGGGACTACGACGAGCAGTACTTC CASSAYDRDYDEQYF - TRBJ2-7 TRBV2 -
TGCAGTGCTAGGTCCCGAAGGGAACAGTTCTTC CSARSRREQFF - TRBJ2-1 TRBV20-1 -
TGCGCCAGCAGCCCGGGGAGTGTGGTGGGAAGCTACGAGCAGTACTTC CASSPGSVVGSYEQYF few TRBJ2-7 TRBV5-1 -
TGTGCCAGCAGTTCCCGGGGCTTGGGGGCCAACGTCCTGACTTTC CASSSRGLGANVLTF few TRBJ2-6 TRBV6-6 -
TGTGCCAGCAGCTTATCCAACTCCCGCACAGATACGCAGTATTTT CASSLSNSRTDTQYF - TRBJ2-3 TRBV11-2 -
TGTGCCAGCAGCTTAGTGTGGGATAACAGATACGCGTATTTT CASSLVWDNRYAYF - TRBJ2-3 TRBV7-2 -
TGTGCCAGCAGAAGACAAAACCGCCTCTCCTACGAGCAGTACTTC CASRRQNRLSYEQYF few TRBJ2-7 TRBV3-1 -
TGTGCCAGCAGTGGGGCAGGGCTAGGACGCTGCACCTTC CASSGAGLGRCTF few TRBJ1-2 TRBV2 -
TGCAGTGCTACAGGCCCCGGACAGTACTCTAACTATGGCTACACCTTC CSATGPGQYSNYGYTF - TRBJ1-2 TRBV20-1 -
TGTGCCAGCAGGGCCGGGACTAGCGGTTCCAATGAGCAGTTCTTC CASRAGTSGSNEQFF - TRBJ2-1 TRBV9 TRBD2
TGCGCCAGCAGCCAAGACCGGGGGCGGCACAGATACGCGTATTTT CASSQDRGRHRYAYF - TRBJ2-3 TRBV4-1 -
TGTGCCAGCTCACCATTGGGGCAGGGAGTTCTAGGCCTTACCACTGAAGCTTTCTTT CASSPLGQGVLGLTTEAFF - TRBJ1-1 TRBV18 -
TGCAGCGCCGATGGGACTAGCACAGATACGCAGTATTTT CSADGTSTDTQYF - TRBJ2-3 TRBV29-1 -
TGCGCCGGCAGCCAAGATCGGCTAGCGGGAAGTTGGGAGCAGTACTTC CAGSQDRLAGSWEQYF - TRBJ2-5 TRBV4-1 TRBD2
TGCGCCAGCAGCGAACCGGGGGGCACAGATACGCAGTATTTT CASSEPGGTDTQYF - TRBJ2-3 TRBV5-1 -
TGTGCCAGCAGCCCTACCACTACGGGCGAGCAGTACTTC CASSPTTTGEQYF - TRBJ2-7 TRBV13 -
TGCAGTGCTAGAGAGTCGAAGAGCGGCTACACCTTC CSARESKSGYTF - TRBJ1-2 TRBV20-1 -
TGTGCCAGCAGCTTAGAGGGGACCGAGTTGTCGAGGGGCTACACCTTC CASSLEGTELSRGYTF few TRBJ1-2 TRBV7-2 -
TGTGCCAGCAGCGTGGATCCCGGGACTATGAACATTCAGTACTTC CASSVDPGTMNIQYF few TRBJ2-4 TRBV9 TRBD2
TGTGCCAGCAGCTTTCTAGCGGGGTCCTACAATGAGCAGTTCTTC CASSFLAGSYNEQFF - TRBJ2-1 TRBV5-5 TRBD2
TGTGCCAGCAGCCACCCCCTCAATAGGGAGACCCAGTACTTC CASSHPLNRETQYF - TRBJ2-5 TRBV11-1 -